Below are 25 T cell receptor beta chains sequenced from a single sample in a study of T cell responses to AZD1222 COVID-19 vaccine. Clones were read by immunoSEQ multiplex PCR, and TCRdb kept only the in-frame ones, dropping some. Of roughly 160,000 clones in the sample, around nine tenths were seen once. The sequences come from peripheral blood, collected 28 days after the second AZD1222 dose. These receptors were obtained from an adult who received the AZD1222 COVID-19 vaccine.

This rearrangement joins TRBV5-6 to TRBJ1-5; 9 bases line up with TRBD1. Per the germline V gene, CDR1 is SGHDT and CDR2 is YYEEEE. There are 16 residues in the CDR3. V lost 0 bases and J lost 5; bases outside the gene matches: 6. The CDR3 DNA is TGTGCCAGCAGCTTGGAGGGACAGGGAGGCTATCAGCCCCAGCATTTT. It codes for CASSLEGQGGYQPQHF.

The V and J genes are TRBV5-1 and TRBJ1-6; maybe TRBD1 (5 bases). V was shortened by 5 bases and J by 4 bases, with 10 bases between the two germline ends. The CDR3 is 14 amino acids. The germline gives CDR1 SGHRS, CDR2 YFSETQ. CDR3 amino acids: CASRSDSYNSPLHF. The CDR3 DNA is TGCGCCAGCAGATCTGACAGTTATAATTCACCCCTCCACTTT.

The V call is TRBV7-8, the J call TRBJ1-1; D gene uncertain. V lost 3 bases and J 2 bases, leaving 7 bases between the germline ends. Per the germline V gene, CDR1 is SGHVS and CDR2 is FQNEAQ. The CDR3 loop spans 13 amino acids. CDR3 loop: CASSFKGNTEAFF. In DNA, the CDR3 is TGTGCCAGCAGCTTTAAGGGAAACACTGAAGCTTTCTTT.

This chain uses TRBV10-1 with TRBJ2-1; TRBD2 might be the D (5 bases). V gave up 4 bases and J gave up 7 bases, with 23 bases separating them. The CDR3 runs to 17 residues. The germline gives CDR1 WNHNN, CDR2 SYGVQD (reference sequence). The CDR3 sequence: CASSATPGAGPGNEQFF. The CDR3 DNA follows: TGCGCCAGCAGTGCGACCCCGGGCGCGGGCCCTGGGAATGAGCAGTTCTTC.

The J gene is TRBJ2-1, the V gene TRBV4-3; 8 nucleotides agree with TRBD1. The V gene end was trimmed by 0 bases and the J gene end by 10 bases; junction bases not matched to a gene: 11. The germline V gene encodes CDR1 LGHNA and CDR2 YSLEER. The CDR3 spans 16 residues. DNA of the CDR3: TGCGCCAGCAGCCAAGATGACGGCAGGGGGCTGGGGGAGCAGTTCTTC. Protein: CASSQDDGRGLGEQFF.

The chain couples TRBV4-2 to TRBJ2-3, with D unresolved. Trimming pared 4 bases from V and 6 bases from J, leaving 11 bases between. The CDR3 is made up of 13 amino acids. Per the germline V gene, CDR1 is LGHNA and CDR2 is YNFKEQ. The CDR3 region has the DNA TGTGCCAGCAGCCCCCGAGGCGAGGATACGCAGTATTTT. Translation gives CASSPRGEDTQYF.

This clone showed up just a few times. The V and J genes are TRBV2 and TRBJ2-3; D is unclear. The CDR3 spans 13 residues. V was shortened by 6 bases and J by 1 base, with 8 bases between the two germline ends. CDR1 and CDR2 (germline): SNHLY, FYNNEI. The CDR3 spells CASRAWGTDTQYF. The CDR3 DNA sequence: TGTGCCAGCAGAGCTTGGGGCACAGATACGCAGTATTTT.

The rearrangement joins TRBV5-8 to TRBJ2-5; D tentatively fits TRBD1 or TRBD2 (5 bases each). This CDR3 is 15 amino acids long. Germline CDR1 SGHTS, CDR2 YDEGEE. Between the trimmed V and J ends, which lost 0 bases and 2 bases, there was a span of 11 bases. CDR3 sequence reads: CASSLAGAGQETQYF. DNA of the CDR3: TGTGCCAGCAGCTTGGCCGGGGCAGGACAAGAGACCCAGTACTTC.

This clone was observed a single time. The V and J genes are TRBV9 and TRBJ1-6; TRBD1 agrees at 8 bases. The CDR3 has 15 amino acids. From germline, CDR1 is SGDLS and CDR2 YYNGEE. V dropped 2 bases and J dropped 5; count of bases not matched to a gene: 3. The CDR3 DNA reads TGTGCCAGCAGCGTTGACAGGGGTGATAATTCACCCCTCCACTTT. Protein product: CASSVDRGDNSPLHF.

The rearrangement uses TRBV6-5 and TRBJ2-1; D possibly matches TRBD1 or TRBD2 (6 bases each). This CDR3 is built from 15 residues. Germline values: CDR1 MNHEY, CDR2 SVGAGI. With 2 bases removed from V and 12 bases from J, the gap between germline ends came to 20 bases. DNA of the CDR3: TGTGCCAGCAGTTACCAAAACCCCGGGGGCGCAGGGCAGTTCTTC. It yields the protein CASSYQNPGGAGQFF.

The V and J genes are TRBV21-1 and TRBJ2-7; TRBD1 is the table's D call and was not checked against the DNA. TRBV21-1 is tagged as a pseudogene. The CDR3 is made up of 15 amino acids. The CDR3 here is CASTSTGPSSYEQYF. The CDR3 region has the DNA TGTGCCAGCACCAGTACAGGGCCCAGCTCCTACGAGCAGTACTTC.

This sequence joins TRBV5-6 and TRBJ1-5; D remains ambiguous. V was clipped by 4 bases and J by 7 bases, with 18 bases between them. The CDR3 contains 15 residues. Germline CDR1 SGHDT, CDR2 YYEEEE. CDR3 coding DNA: TGTGCCAGCAGCCCAAGGTGGGGTGGTTACCAGCCCCAGCATTTT. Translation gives CASSPRWGGYQPQHF. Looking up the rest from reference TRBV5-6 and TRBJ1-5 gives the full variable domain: DAGVTQSPTHLIKTRGQQVTLRCSPKSGHDTVSWYQQALGQGPQFIFQYYEEEERQRGNFPDRFSGHQFPNYSSELNVNALLLGDSALYLCASSPRWGGYQPQHFGDGTRLSIL.

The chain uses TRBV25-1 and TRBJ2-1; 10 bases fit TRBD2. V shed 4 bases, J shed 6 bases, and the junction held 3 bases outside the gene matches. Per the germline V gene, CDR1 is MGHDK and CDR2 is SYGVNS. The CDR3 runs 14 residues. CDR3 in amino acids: CASSGWTSGNEQFF. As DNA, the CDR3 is TGTGCCAGCAGTGGATGGACTAGCGGCAATGAGCAGTTCTTC.

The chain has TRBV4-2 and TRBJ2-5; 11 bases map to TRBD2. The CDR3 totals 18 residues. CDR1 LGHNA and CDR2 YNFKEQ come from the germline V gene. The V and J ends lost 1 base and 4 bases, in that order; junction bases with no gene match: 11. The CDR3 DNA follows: TGTGCCAGCAGCCAAGTACATAGCGGGGGGGCGGGATTAGAGACCCAGTACTTC. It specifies CASSQVHSGGAGLETQYF.

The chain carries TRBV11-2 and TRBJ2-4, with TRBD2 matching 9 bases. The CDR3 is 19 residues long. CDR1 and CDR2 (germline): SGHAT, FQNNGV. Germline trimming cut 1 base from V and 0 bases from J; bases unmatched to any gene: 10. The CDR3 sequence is CASSLGTSGGPLAKNIQYF. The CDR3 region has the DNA TGTGCCAGCAGCTTAGGGACCAGCGGGGGGCCTCTAGCCAAAAACATTCAGTACTTC. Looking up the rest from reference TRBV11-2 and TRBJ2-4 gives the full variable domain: EAGVAQSPRYKIIEKRQSVAFWCNPISGHATLYWYQQILGQGPKLLIQFQNNGVVDDSQLPKDRFSAERLKGVDSTLKIQPAKLEDSAVYLCASSLGTSGGPLAKNIQYFGAGTRLSVL.

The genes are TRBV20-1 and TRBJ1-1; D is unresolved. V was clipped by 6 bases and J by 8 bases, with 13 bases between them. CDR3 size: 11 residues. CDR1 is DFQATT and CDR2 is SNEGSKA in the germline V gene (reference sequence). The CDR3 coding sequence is TGCAGTGCGCAACGGAGCGGGGAAGCTTTCTTT. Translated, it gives CSAQRSGEAFF.

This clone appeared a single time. The CDR3 reads CASSLTSGGDTQYF. The CDR3 region has the DNA TGCGCCAGCAGCTTAACTAGCGGGGGAGATACGCAGTATTTT. The chain joins TRBV5-1 to TRBJ2-3; 11 nucleotides match TRBD2. V was clipped by 2 bases and J by 5 bases; unmatched bases: 1. CDR1 and CDR2 from the germline V gene are SGHRS and YFSETQ. The CDR3 is made up of 14 amino acids. Supplemented by reference TRBV5-1 and TRBJ2-3, the full variable domain reads KAGVTQTPRYLIKTRGQQVTLSCSPISGHRSVSWYQQTPGQGLQFLFEYFSETQRNKGNFPGRFSGRQFSNSRSEMNVSTLELGDSALYLCASSLTSGGDTQYFGPGTRLTVL.

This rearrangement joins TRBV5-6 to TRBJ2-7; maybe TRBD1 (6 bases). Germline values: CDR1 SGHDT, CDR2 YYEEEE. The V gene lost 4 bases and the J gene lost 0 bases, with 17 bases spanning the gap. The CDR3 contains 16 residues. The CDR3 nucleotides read TGTGCCAGCAGCCCCTCCCCGACAGGAAGCTCCTACGAGCAGTACTTC. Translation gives CASSPSPTGSSYEQYF.

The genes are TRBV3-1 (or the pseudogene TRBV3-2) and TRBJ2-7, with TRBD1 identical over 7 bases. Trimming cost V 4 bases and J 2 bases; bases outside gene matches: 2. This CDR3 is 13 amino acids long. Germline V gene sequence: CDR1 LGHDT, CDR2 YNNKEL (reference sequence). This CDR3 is CASSLGTAYEQYF. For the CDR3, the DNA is TGTGCCAGCAGCCTCGGGACAGCCTACGAGCAGTACTTC.

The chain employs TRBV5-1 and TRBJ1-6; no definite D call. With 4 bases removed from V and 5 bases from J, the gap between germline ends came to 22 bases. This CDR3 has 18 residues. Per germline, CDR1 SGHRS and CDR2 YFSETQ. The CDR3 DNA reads TGCGCCAGCAGCCACACTTCGGGGTTCGGTACCAATAATTCACCCCTCCACTTT. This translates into CASSHTSGFGTNNSPLHF.

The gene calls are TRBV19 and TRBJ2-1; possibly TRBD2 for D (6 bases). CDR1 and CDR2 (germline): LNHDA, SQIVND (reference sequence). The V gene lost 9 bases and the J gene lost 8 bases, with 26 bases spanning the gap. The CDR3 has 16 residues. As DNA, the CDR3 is TGTGCCAGCAAACGGCCAAATAGCGGAATCCGGGATGAGCAGTTCTTC. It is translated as CASKRPNSGIRDEQFF. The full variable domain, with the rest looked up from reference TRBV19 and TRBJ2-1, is DGGITQSPKYLFRKEGQNVTLSCEQNLNHDAMYWYRQDPGQGLRLIYYSQIVNDFQKGDIAEGYSVSREKKESFPLTVTSAQKNPTAFYLCASKRPNSGIRDEQFFGPGTRLTVL.

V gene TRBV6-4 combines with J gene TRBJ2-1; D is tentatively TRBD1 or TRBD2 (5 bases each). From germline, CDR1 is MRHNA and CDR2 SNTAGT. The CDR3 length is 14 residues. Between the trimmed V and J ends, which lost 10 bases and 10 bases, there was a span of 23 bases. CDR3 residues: CATKRDAPPYEQFF. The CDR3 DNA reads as TGTGCCACGAAGAGGGACGCCCCCCCCTACGAGCAGTTCTTC.

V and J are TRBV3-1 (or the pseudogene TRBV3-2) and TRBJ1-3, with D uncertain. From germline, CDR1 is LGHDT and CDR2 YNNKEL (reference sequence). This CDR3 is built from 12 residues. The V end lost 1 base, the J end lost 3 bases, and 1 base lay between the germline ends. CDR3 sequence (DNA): TGTGCCAGCAGCCAAGGTGGAAACACCATATATTTT. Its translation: CASSQGGNTIYF.

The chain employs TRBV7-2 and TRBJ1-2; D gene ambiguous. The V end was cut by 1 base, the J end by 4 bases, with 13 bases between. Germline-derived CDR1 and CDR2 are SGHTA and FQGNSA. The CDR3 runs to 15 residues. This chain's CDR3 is CASSLGSGPGYGYTF. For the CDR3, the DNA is TGTGCCAGCAGCTTAGGGTCTGGGCCAGGCTATGGCTACACCTTC. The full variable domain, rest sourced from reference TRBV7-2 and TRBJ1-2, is GAGVSQSPSNKVTEKGKDVELRCDPISGHTALYWYRQSLGQGLEFLIYFQGNSAPDKSGLPSDRFSAERTGGSVSTLTIQRTQQEDSAVYLCASSLGSGPGYGYTFGSGTRLTVV.

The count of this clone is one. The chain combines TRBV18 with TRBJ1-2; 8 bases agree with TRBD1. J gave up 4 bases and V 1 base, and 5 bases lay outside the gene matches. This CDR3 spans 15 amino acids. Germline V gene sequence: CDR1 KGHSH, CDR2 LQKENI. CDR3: CASSPRTGPFYGYTF. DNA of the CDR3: TGTGCCAGCTCACCACGGACAGGGCCTTTCTATGGCTACACCTTC.